This TCR beta chain was recorded in a study of T cell responses to AZD1222 COVID-19 vaccine (dated by TCRdb to 2020 to 2023). Background for the entire study: A total of approximately 240 trial participants underwent TCR sequencing, of whom under 220 had received two doses of AZD1222 and some 25 had received two doses of the MenACWY control vaccine. Enrollment into the trials was organized by age into subgroups of 18-55, 56-69 and 70-plus years, and those subgroups contained approximately 160, 26 and 62 TCR-sequenced participants, respectively. The research as a whole found: Epitopes outside the regions mutated in the B.1.351 and B.1.1.7 variants were reportedly recognized by nearly half of the unique spike-specific TCRs. No day 14 peak-response samples were available, so repertoires were characterized only after the peak T cell response. Most participants were white British and females outnumbered males, and the authors suggested that clonal diversity may have been underestimated. After two AZD1222 doses, spike-specific TCR breadth and depth were significantly higher than at day 0 and than in MenACWY recipients. The 56-69-year group was small, and its depth increase did not reach significance, likely because of low power. Conclusions about previously exposed vaccinees were limited because only 5 or 6 AZD1222 recipients were SARS-CoV-2 seropositive at baseline. The vaccine-associated CD4 TCRs covered the entire spike protein, and the dominant responses fell in regions 160-218 and 743-854.

Points on this clone: Its antigen remains undetermined. Per-base quality was not reported, and no clone a single base away is much larger than it.

The meaning of the sample's time point label: baseline before first vaccination. The treatment or condition label for this specimen denotes: meningococcal conjugate vaccine given as trial control. Vaccinee samples were obtained from the UK trials COV001 and COV002, which included a single-blind randomized controlled phase 2/3 trial of AZD1222 (ChAdOx1 nCoV-19) in healthy adults. For TCRbeta chain sequencing, PBMC samples were collected from trial participants at day 0 and at day 28 after the second dose. The CDR3 regions of human TCRbeta chains were analyzed by immunosequencing. Under the source paper's analysis protocol: TCRs in the repertoires were matched against a reference library of SARS-CoV-2-specific TCRs that had been generated with the MIRA antigen-specificity platform. Breadth was defined as the fraction of unique TCRs that were SARS-CoV-2-associated, and depth was defined as the fraction of total T cells that were SARS-CoV-2-associated. Using the MIRA data, each spike-specific TCR was assigned both to the spike region to which the TCR was reactive and to a CD4 or CD8 class. Log10-transformed breadth and depth values were compared by one-way ANOVA with Sidak's multiple comparisons tests. The table was pulled from immuneACCESS by TCRdb, which kept in-frame rearrangements only. Such tables lose some clones; where checked, under half of the loss comes from unresolved V genes, and the rest has no known cause. That table supplies the V and J calls and clone size; D and trimming were determined from the DNA. The sample table contains roughly 70,000 clones; only one count was recorded for around 79% of them. Around 25% of the sample is held by the ten biggest clonotypes.

Inclusive of the bounding cysteine and phenylalanine, the CDR3 is 13 residues long. The entry retains the CDR3 DNA only, 39 bases that are in frame from base 1. CDR1 and CDR2 (GTSNPN, SVGIG) derive from the germline V gene (reference sequence). The germline V end is reduced by 3 bases and the J end by 7 bases; junction bases left unmatched: 3. Source: peripheral blood, taken on day 0 of MenACWY control vaccination. The V and J genes are TRBV30 and TRBJ1-6; 7 junctional bases match TRBD1. The TCR was taken from an adult in good health. The DNA is TGTGCCTGGAGGACAGGGAAGAATTCACCCCTCCACTTT. Protein translation: CAWRTGKNSPLHF.